The entry that follows covers one T cell receptor (beta chain) sequence. Its antigen is undetermined. Germline-derived CDR1 and CDR2 are MNHEY and SMNVEV (reference sequence). Between the trimmed V and J ends, which lost 0 bases and 5 bases, there was a span of 14 bases. This CDR3 has 15 residues. This sample was included in a study of T cell repertoires in cytomegalovirus infection. The overall study: Both a matching HLA type and CMV infection were indicated by public TCR beta signatures.

TCRdb used MiXCR to reprocess the reads, holding one entry per CDR3 protein. Of about 110,000 distinct CDR3 sequences listed, about 28% are singletons. The study, taken as a whole, reports: HLA-C-restricted CMV-specific TCR beta clonotypes prevailed in the ex vivo response.

The genes are TRBV27 and TRBJ2-7, with D unclear. This sequence was found in a human donor in good health (CMV status not recorded). Some clones in this sample may be carry-over from other donors' samples. Sequencing used CD8+ T cells from cultured PBMCs, obtained from culture after CMV antigen stimulation. Written as DNA, the CDR3 is TGTGCCAGCAGTTTATCGTTCGGCCCGATGGACGAGCAGTACTTC. Translating it yields CASSLSFGPMDEQYF.